Shown below are 32 T cell receptor beta chains from a single sample sequenced in a study of T cells in Graves' hyperthyroidism and ophthalmopathy. RNA transcripts served as the template for amplifying TCR beta CDR3 regions. HTBI primers were used for first-round RT-PCR of the TCR CDR3. In TCRdb, the multiplex PCR reads were re-called with MiXCR into one record per CDR3 protein. Seen here are 250,000 to 300,000 distinct CDR3 sequences, around 15% observed once, and the top ten hold 7.9%. What was sequenced was blood. The receptors originated from a woman between 40 and 50 years old with Graves' hyperthyroidism.

This clonotype came up many times. The chain carries TRBV11-3 and TRBJ2-3; weak D call: TRBD2 (5 bases). This CDR3 has 17 residues. The germline CDR1 and CDR2 sequences are SGHNT and YENEEA. Trimming left V 5 bases short and J 4 bases short, with 22 bases between. CDR3 in amino acids: CASSVRGAVPGADTQYF. CDR3 nucleotides: TGTGCCAGCAGCGTACGGGGAGCGGTCCCTGGGGCAGATACGCAGTATTTT.

This clonotype has ten or more counts. The chain couples TRBV28 to TRBJ2-7; 14 bases are shared with TRBD2. Per the germline V gene, CDR1 is MDHEN and CDR2 is SYDVKM. Trimming took 6 bases from V and 7 from J; bases not matched to a gene: 8. This CDR3 is 15 amino acids long. CDR3 protein: CASRPRLAGGREQYF. CDR3 nucleotides: TGTGCCAGCAGGCCCCGACTAGCGGGAGGGCGAGAGCAGTACTTC.

This clonotype was seen at least ten times. The chain couples TRBV27 to TRBJ2-1; D is perhaps TRBD1 (6 bases). The CDR3 has 12 residues. Germline V gene data show CDR1 as MNHEY and CDR2 as SMNVEV (reference sequence). The V gene lost 7 bases and the J gene lost 7 bases, with 11 bases spanning the gap. The CDR3, as DNA: TGTGCCAGCAAACAGGGCAGGAATGAGCAGTTCTTC. It is translated as CASKQGRNEQFF.

As regards this clonotype: The DNA is left out, because the CDR3 cannot be placed on it with certainty; the CDR3 is given as TCRdb lists it. This chain joins TRBV12-3 or TRBV12-4 and TRBJ2-5; TRBD2, the table's D call, lacks a check against the DNA. The CDR3 is 19 residues long, ends included. The CDR3: CASSFGGYGYTFGSGTQYF.

This clonotype was seen many times. J is TRBJ2-3 and V is TRBV28; TRBD2 agrees at 11 bases. This CDR3 has 15 amino acids. Germline CDR1 is MDHEN and CDR2 is SYDVKM. The ends lost 6 bases at V and 6 bases at J; junction bases unmatched: 8. The CDR3 nucleotides read TGTGCCAGCAGGTCGACTAGCGGGATGAGGGATACGCAGTATTTT. It translates to CASRSTSGMRDTQYF.

This clonotype was seen at least ten times. This chain joins TRBV28 and TRBJ1-5, with D possibly matching TRBD1 (5 bases). The length of the CDR3 is 16 residues. The germline V gene has CDR1 MDHEN and CDR2 SYDVKM. V lost 7 bases to trimming and J lost 0 bases, with 16 bases between them. The CDR3 nucleotides are TGTGCCAGCATCTCTCCGGGACGGATTAGCAATCAGCCCCAGCATTTT. Its protein is CASISPGRISNQPQHF.

This clonotype occurred many times. This sequence joins TRBV6-1 and TRBJ2-1; D remains unclear. This CDR3 spans 17 amino acids. Trimming stripped 5 bases from V and 0 bases from J, with 17 bases between. In germline, CDR1 is MNHNS, CDR2 SASEGT. CDR3: CASSPPRFPSSYNEQFF. CDR3 bases: TGTGCCAGCAGTCCTCCCCGTTTTCCTAGCTCCTACAATGAGCAGTTCTTC.

This clonotype was observed at least ten times. V gene TRBV2 combines with J gene TRBJ1-1; D unresolved. Deletions cut 4 bases from V and 11 bases from J, with 26 bases between. This CDR3 spans 16 amino acids. The germline gives CDR1 SNHLY, CDR2 FYNNEI. CDR3 sequence reads: CASSVGLALGMVSAFF. The CDR3 nucleotides read TGTGCCAGCAGTGTAGGATTGGCCTTGGGGATGGTTTCGGCTTTCTTT. Together with reference TRBV2 and TRBJ1-1, the CDR3 gives the full variable domain: EPEVTQTPSHQVTQMGQEVILRCVPISNHLYFYWYRQILGQKVEFLVSFYNNEISEKSEIFDDQFSVERPDGSNFTLKIRSTKLEDSAMYFCASSVGLALGMVSAFFGQGTRLTVV.

This clonotype was detected ten times or more. The chain joins TRBV7-9 to TRBJ2-3; D is perhaps TRBD1 (6 bases). Trimming shortened V by 5 bases and J by 6 bases, and 12 bases separated the two germline ends. This CDR3 contains 13 residues. The germline gives CDR1 SEHNR, CDR2 FQNEAQ (reference sequence). CDR3 DNA: TGTGCCAGCAGCACAGGGATGTTGGATACGCAGTATTTT. This gives the protein CASSTGMLDTQYF.

This clonotype was detected a few times. CDR3 nucleotides: TGTGCCAGCGAGACCCAGACAGGGTATAATGAGCAGTACTTC. This sequence encodes CASETQTGYNEQYF. The rearrangement links TRBV6-1 to TRBJ2-1, with 7 bases matching TRBD1. The better agreement between TRBJ2-7 and the DNA end casts doubt on the J call. Germline CDR1 and CDR2: MNHNS and SASEGT. The CDR3 is 14 amino acids.

The chain combines TRBV6-2 or TRBV6-3 with TRBJ1-1; D uncertain. Germline V gene sequence: CDR1 MNHEY, CDR2 SVGEGT. The CDR3 has 15 residues. Trimming removed 7 bases at V and 0 bases at J, with 15 bases between. This CDR3 is CASNRRRNLNTEAFF. The CDR3 region has the DNA TGTGCCAGCAATAGACGGAGAAATTTGAACACTGAAGCTTTCTTT.

This clonotype was counted only a few times. The chain recombines TRBV30 with TRBJ2-1; 7 bases match TRBD2. Germline CDR1 and CDR2: GTSNPN and SVGIG (reference sequence). The ends lost 5 bases at V and 8 bases at J; junction bases unmatched: 6. This CDR3 is built from 12 residues. CDR3 sequence reads: CAWARGSYEQFF. The CDR3 coding sequence is TGTGCCTGGGCGCGGGGGTCATATGAGCAGTTCTTC.

This clonotype was seen repeatedly, ten times or more. The V and J genes are TRBV3-1 and TRBJ1-3; D not certain. Germline lookup yields CDR1 LGHDT and CDR2 YNNKEL (reference sequence). The CDR3 is 13 residues long. Trimming shortened V by 8 bases and J by 1 base, and 9 bases separated the two germline ends. CDR3 sequence reads: CASRMLSGNTIYF. The CDR3 nucleotides are TGTGCCAGCCGTATGTTATCTGGAAACACCATATATTTT.

This clonotype was observed a few times. J is TRBJ1-1 and V is TRBV25-1, with a possible D match to TRBD1 (6 bases). Germline CDR1 and CDR2: MGHDK and SYGVNS. This CDR3 region has 13 residues. V lost 6 bases and J lost 7, with 15 bases in between. Here the CDR3 reads CASSASGTFEAFF. For the CDR3, the DNA is TGTGCCAGCAGCGCTTCCGGGACATTTGAAGCTTTCTTT.

The table lists this clonotype with many counts. The V call is TRBV20-1, the J call TRBJ2-3; 9 nucleotides agree with TRBD1. Trimming removed 7 bases from V and 1 base from J; junction bases left unmatched: 3. This CDR3 comprises 13 residues. Germline V gene data show CDR1 as DFQATT and CDR2 as SNEGSKA (reference sequence). In nucleotides, the CDR3 is TGCAGTGGGACAGGGGTAGGCACAGATACGCAGTATTTT. This translates into CSGTGVGTDTQYF.

This clonotype was seen repeatedly, ten times or more. The rearrangement joins TRBV14 to TRBJ1-5, with D hard to call. The CDR3 length is 19 residues. V lost 0 bases and J lost 6, with 24 bases in between. CDR1 and CDR2 (germline): SGHDN, FVKESK. In DNA form, the CDR3 reads TGTGCCAGCAGCCAAGATTGTATGGAGCGCACACGGCGGGGTCAGCCCCAGCATTTT. Amino acids: CASSQDCMERTRRGQPQHF. Complete variable domain (other parts from reference TRBV14 and TRBJ1-5): EAGVTQFPSHSVIEKGQTVTLRCDPISGHDNLYWYRRVMGKEIKFLLHFVKESKQDESGMPNNRFLAERTGGTYSTLKVQPAELEDSGVYFCASSQDCMERTRRGQPQHFGDGTRLSIL.

The sample holds many counts of this clonotype. This chain connects TRBV27 to TRBJ2-2; D is undetermined. V shed 3 bases and J shed 7 bases, with 12 bases lying between them. This CDR3 spans 14 amino acids. Germline CDR1 and CDR2: MNHEY and SMNVEV (reference sequence). The CDR3 nucleotides read TGTGCCAGCAGTTTCGGCCAGCGTAGCGGGGAGCTGTTTTTT. Protein product: CASSFGQRSGELFF.

This clonotype was found many times. For the CDR3, the DNA is TGTGCCAGCAGGCTGACAGTTAACTATGGCTACACCTTC. This gives the protein CASRLTVNYGYTF. This chain links TRBV6-1 with TRBJ1-2; the D gene is possibly TRBD1 (5 bases). The CDR3 totals 13 residues. Germline V gives CDR1 MNHNS, CDR2 SASEGT. The V gene lost 6 bases and the J gene lost 1 base, with 9 bases spanning the gap.

This clonotype was seen many times. V usage is TRBV7-2 and J usage is TRBJ1-1; D call uncertain. CDR3 size: 15 residues. Germline V CDR1 and CDR2: SGHTA, FQGNSA. V gave up 4 bases and J gave up 9 bases, with 21 bases separating them. The CDR3 loop reads CASSSYRGDPEKAFF. The CDR3 DNA sequence: TGTGCCAGCAGCTCTTATCGGGGTGACCCAGAAAAAGCTTTCTTT.

This clonotype occurred a few times. The chain links TRBV18 to TRBJ2-5, with 7 bases that match TRBD1. Germline V gene lookup returns CDR1 KGHSH and CDR2 LQKENI. This CDR3 has 15 residues. The J segment lost 1 base and the V segment lost 0 bases, leaving 2 bases of the junction unmatched. CDR3: CASSPPSGGQETQYF. For the CDR3, the DNA is TGTGCCAGCTCACCACCATCAGGGGGCCAAGAGACCCAGTACTTC.

This clonotype was seen just once. The rearrangement joins TRBV6-1 to TRBJ2-1; 10 nucleotides align to TRBD2. CDR1 is MNHNS and CDR2 is SASEGT in the germline V gene. This CDR3 spans 16 amino acids. The V and J ends lost 1 base and 2 bases, in that order; junction bases with no gene match: 2. The CDR3 nucleotides are TGTGCCAGCAGTGAAGTAGCGGGAGGCCCCTACAATGAGCAGTTCTTC. This translates into CASSEVAGGPYNEQFF.

The V and J genes are TRBV6-1 and TRBJ2-7, with 7 bases fitting TRBD2. V lost 4 bases to trimming and J lost 2 bases; unmatched junction nucleotides: 8. Germline CDR1 MNHNS, CDR2 SASEGT. CDR3 length equals 15 residues. CDR3 sequence: CASSATVGLAYEQYF. The CDR3 DNA is TGTGCCAGCAGTGCGACAGTCGGACTAGCCTACGAGCAGTACTTC.

This clonotype has ten or more counts. The gene calls are TRBV12-3 or TRBV12-4 and TRBJ2-1, with D possibly TRBD2 on 5 matching bases. This CDR3 comprises 12 residues. The V end lost 2 bases, the J end lost 8 bases, and 7 bases lay between the germline ends. The CDR3 bases are TGTGCCAGCAGTTTACGGGGTTATGAGCAGTTCTTC. It yields the protein CASSLRGYEQFF.

At least ten counts were recorded for this clonotype. The chain is built from TRBV6-5 and TRBJ2-6; D remains ambiguous. Germline lookup yields CDR1 MNHEY and CDR2 SVGAGI. The CDR3 totals 14 residues. Trimming shortened V by 2 bases and J by 0 bases, and 2 bases separated the two germline ends. This CDR3 is CASSYRSGANVLTF. In DNA, the CDR3 is TGTGCCAGCAGTTACCGCTCTGGGGCCAACGTCCTGACTTTC.

This clonotype was seen repeatedly, ten times or more. The chain uses TRBV27 and TRBJ1-1; D gene uncertain. CDR3 length: 13 residues. The ends were cut back, 4 bases at V and 1 base at J, with 7 bases in the middle. The germline V gene has CDR1 MNHEY and CDR2 SMNVEV (reference sequence). The CDR3 region has the DNA TGTGCCAGCAGTTATTTTAGGAACACTGAAGCTTTCTTT. This codes for CASSYFRNTEAFF.

The sample holds many counts of this clonotype. The DNA for the CDR3 is TGTGCCACCCAGACAGGGTATCGGAGGAACACTGAAGCTTTCTTT. It specifies CATQTGYRRNTEAFF. The chain recombines TRBV28 with TRBJ1-1; 7 bases match TRBD1. The germline V gene has CDR1 MDHEN and CDR2 SYDVKM. The CDR3 consists of 15 residues. Trimming at V came to 10 bases and at J to 1 base, leaving 12 bases not matched to a gene.

This clonotype was observed at least ten times. The chain links TRBV28 to TRBJ1-5; D not resolved. Trimming cost V 3 bases and J 1 base, with 7 bases left between them. CDR1 and CDR2 from the germline V gene are MDHEN and SYDVKM. The CDR3 is 14 residues long. CDR3 loop: CASSFLNSNQPQHF. The CDR3 nucleotides are TGTGCCAGCAGTTTCCTAAACAGCAATCAGCCCCAGCATTTT. Together with reference TRBV28 and TRBJ1-5, the CDR3 gives the full variable domain: DVKVTQSSRYLVKRTGEKVFLECVQDMDHENMFWYRQDPGLGLRLIYFSYDVKMKEKGDIPEGYSVSREKKERFSLILESASTNQTSMYLCASSFLNSNQPQHFGDGTRLSIL.

A few counts support this clonotype. A much larger clonotype is one base distant, so this may be a read error. The CDR3 carries no conserved terminal phenylalanine or tryptophan, so it likely arises from a read error. CDR3 sequence (DNA): TGCAGTGCTCATGAGATGACGGGGTACAATGAGCAGTTCCTC. This sequence encodes CSAHEMTGYNEQFL. This chain connects TRBV20-1 to TRBJ2-1, with a possible D match to TRBD2 (5 bases). The CDR3 spans 14 residues. Germline V gives CDR1 DFQATT, CDR2 SNEGSKA (reference sequence). V was cut by 5 bases and J by 4 bases, with 15 bases left in between.

This clonotype was recorded many times. The chain employs TRBV6-2 or TRBV6-3 and TRBJ1-2; 7 positions match TRBD1. This CDR3 contains 15 residues. Trimming at V came to 7 bases and at J to 0 bases, leaving 8 bases not matched to a gene. Germline V gene data show CDR1 as MNHEY and CDR2 as SVGEGT. The CDR3 sequence is CASKLRQGANYGYTF. DNA of the CDR3: TGTGCCAGCAAACTACGACAGGGAGCTAACTATGGCTACACCTTC.

This clonotype has at least ten counts. V and J are TRBV12-3 or TRBV12-4 and TRBJ2-1; 10 bases are a match to TRBD2. Unmatched junction bases numbered 14, after V lost 3 bases and J lost 9 bases. This CDR3 contains 17 residues. CDR3 nucleotides: TGTGCCAGCAGTTTGGCCGGTTGGCTAGCGGGAGATAGTGAGCAGTTCTTC. Its protein is CASSLAGWLAGDSEQFF.

In its sample, this clonotype was seen many times. The rearrangement joins TRBV11-1 to TRBJ2-7; the D gene is possibly TRBD2 (6 bases). The CDR3 is made up of 14 amino acids. Germline lookup yields CDR1 SGHAT and CDR2 FQDESV (reference sequence). The V end lost 3 bases, the J end lost 6 bases, and 15 bases lay between the germline ends. The CDR3 region is CASSFRSWGGEQYF. The CDR3 DNA follows: TGTGCCAGCAGCTTTAGGAGCTGGGGAGGCGAGCAGTACTTC. Looking up the rest from reference TRBV11-1 and TRBJ2-7 gives the full variable domain: EAEVAQSPRYKITEKSQAVAFWCDPISGHATLYWYRQILGQGPELLVQFQDESVVDDSQLPKDRFSAERLKGVDSTLKIQPAELGDSAMYLCASSFRSWGGEQYFGPGTRLTVT.

In this sample, this clonotype turned up many times. The CDR3 nucleotides read TGTGCCAGCAGTGAAGCGCTTCAACCCCTCCACTTT. Its protein product is CASSEALQPLHF. The chain uses TRBV2 and TRBJ1-6, with D uncertain. The CDR3 spans 12 residues. Trimming took off 0 bases at V and 12 bases at J, with 6 bases between the two ends. Germline V lookup: CDR1 SNHLY, CDR2 FYNNEI.